The sample holds a few counts of the clone carrying this TCR beta chain. The ends were cut back, 0 bases at V and 0 bases at J, with 5 bases in the middle. The CDR3 length is 14 residues. Germline-derived CDR1 and CDR2 are MNHEY and SVGAGI. This record belongs to a study of blood T cell repertoires in COVID-19. About the study: Sample material is recorded as cDNA or gDNA derived from T cells, B-cell-depleted T cells, or PBMCs.

Per the original data handling: Amplifying reference gene primers gave estimates of nucleated cell counts. Assay used: immunoSEQ multiplex PCR; TCRdb lists only in-frame clones, some missing. D and trimming were read from the DNA, whereas the V and J calls and clone size are those reported in that table. The data hold under 300,000 clones, with around four fifths observed a single time. The chain links TRBV6-5 to TRBJ1-1; no clear D gene. This clonotype was obtained from a woman aged 55 to 70 with active or convalescent COVID-19. Material: peripheral blood. The CDR3 loop is CASSYSPVNTEAFF. The DNA of the CDR3 is TGTGCCAGCAGTTACTCTCCAGTGAACACTGAAGCTTTCTTT.